What follows describes a single TCR beta chain. TCRdb's copy holds only in-frame clones and misses some; the assay was immunoSEQ multiplex PCR. The sample includes tens of thousands of clones, 85% to 95% seen only once; the top ten take 2.8%. These data are taken from a study of T cell changes during pregnancy in multiple sclerosis. Germline V gives CDR1 MNHEY, CDR2 SMNVEV (reference sequence). The germline V and J ends were trimmed by 7 bases and 4 bases, with 5 bases remaining between them. This CDR3 contains 10 residues. The sequence was collected from a female donor in good health, enrolled as a control in a pregnancy study. V usage is TRBV27 and J usage is TRBJ2-7; D is ambiguous. The specimen comprised peripheral blood, sampled in the third trimester of pregnancy. The CDR3 spells CASIQYEQYF. The CDR3 DNA sequence: TGTGCCAGCATCCAATACGAGCAGTACTTC.